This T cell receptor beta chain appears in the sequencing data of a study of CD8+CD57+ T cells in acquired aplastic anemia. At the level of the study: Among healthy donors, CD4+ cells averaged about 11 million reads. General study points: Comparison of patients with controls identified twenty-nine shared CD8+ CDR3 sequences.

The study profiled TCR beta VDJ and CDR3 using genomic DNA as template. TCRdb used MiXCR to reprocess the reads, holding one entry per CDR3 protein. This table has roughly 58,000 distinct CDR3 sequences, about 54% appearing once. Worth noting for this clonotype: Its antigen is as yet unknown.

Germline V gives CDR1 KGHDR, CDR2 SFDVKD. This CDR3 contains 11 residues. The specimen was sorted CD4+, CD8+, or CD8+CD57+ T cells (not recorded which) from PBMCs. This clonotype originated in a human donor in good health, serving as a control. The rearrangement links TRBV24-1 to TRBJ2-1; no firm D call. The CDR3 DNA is TGTGCTACGGGCCATCTCGATGAGCAGTTCTTC. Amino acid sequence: CATGHLDEQFF.